The T cell receptor beta chain described here comes from a study of blood T cells in healthy people across ages. The study's findings and limits: From one million sequenced T cells, diversity estimates were lower bounds.

Sample-barcoded 5' priming and a J-beta primer mix drove a second PCR of about 6 to 12 cycles. All samples yielded 2.5 million or more CDR3-containing paired-end reads. TCRdb re-analysed the 5' RACE reads in MiXCR, keeping a single row per CDR3 protein. The data hold some 1.5 million distinct CDR3 sequences, with approximately 42% observed a single time. The CDR3 has 17 residues. J gave up 0 bases and V 2 bases, and 9 bases lay outside the gene matches. The germline V gene encodes CDR1 SEHNR and CDR2 FQNEAQ (reference sequence). Extracted total RNA amounted to at least 5.5 micrograms for each sample. Points on this clonotype: Its specificity is unknown.

This TCR derives from a young woman in good health. The genes are TRBV7-9 and TRBJ2-7; 8 nucleotides line up with TRBD2. Sequenced sample: blood. The CDR3 loop is CASSLRSAGDSSYEQYF. CDR3 coding DNA: TGTGCCAGCAGCTTACGATCAGCGGGAGATTCCTCCTACGAGCAGTACTTC.